Here is one T cell receptor beta chain with its context. The antigen remains undetermined. PCR amplification relied on 60 Vbeta primers (plus 13 Jbeta primers). Sequencing was performed with immunoSEQ multiplex PCR; in TCRdb, only in-frame clones are kept and a portion is missing. The sample lists 100,000 to 150,000 clones; roughly 85% were seen once. The sample is drawn from a study of cytomegalovirus exposure and HLA in healthy donors. Broader study findings: According to a later analysis, donors in an Asian-associated ancestry cluster reportedly had fewer N-insertions than the roughly 640-donor mean. Follow-up analysis seemed to connect common viral pathogens with several of the most significant clusters identified. Researchers catalogued 150 or so TCR beta chains as cytomegalovirus-associated.

The trim removed 6 bases at V and 4 bases at J, leaving 7 bases unmatched. The CDR3 extends over 15 amino acids. Germline V gene data show CDR1 as MNHNS and CDR2 as SASEGT. This TCR came from a man between 18 and 35 years old in good health and CMV-seropositive. V usage is TRBV6-1 and J usage is TRBJ1-1, with 11 bases fitting TRBD1. The specimen sequenced was PBMCs. The CDR3 coding sequence is TGTGCCAGCAGCGGACAGGGGGCGAGTGGCACTGAAGCTTTCTTT. Amino acids: CASSGQGASGTEAFF.